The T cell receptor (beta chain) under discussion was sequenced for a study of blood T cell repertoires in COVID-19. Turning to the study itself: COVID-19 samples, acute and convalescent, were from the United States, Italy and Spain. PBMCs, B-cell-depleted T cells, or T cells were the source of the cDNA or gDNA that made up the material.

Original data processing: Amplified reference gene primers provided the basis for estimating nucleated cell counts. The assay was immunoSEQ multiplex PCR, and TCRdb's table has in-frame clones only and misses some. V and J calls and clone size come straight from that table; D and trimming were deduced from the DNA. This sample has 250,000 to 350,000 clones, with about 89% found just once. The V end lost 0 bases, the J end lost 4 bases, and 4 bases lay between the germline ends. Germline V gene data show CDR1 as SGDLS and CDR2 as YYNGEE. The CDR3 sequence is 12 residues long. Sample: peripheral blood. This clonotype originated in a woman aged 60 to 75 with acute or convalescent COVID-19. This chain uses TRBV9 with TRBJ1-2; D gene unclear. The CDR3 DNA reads TGTGCCAGCAGCGTAGAGAGCTATGGCTACACCTTC. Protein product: CASSVESYGYTF.